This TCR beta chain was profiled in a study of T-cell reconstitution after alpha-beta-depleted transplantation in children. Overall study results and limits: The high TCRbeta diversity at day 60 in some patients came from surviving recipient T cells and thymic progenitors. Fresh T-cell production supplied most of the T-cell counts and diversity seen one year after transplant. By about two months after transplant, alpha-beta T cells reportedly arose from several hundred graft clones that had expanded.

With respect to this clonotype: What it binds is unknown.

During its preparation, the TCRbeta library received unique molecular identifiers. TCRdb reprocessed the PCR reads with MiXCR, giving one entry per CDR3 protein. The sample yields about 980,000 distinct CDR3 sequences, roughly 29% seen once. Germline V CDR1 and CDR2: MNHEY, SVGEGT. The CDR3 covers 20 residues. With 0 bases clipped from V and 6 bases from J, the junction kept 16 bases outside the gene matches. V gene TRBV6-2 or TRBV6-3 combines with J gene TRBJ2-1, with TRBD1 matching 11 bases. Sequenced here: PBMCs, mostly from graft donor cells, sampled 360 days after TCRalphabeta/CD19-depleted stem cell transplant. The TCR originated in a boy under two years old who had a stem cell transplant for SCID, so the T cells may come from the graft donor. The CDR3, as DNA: TGTGCCAGCAGTTACTCGAAGGTGTCGTGGGGGACAGGGGGTCCCAATGAGCAGTTCTTC. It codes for CASSYSKVSWGTGGPNEQFF.